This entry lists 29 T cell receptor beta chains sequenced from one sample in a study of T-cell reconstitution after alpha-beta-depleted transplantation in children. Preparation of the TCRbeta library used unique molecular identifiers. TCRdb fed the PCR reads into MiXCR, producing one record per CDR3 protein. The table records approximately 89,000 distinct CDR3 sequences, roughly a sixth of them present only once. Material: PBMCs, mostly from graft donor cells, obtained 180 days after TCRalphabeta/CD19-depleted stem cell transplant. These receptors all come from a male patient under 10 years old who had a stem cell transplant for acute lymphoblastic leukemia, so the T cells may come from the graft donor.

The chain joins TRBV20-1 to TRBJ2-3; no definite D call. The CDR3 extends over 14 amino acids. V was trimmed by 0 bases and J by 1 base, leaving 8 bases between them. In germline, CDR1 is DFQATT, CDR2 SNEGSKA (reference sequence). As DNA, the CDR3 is TGCAGTGCTAGAGATGGCCTAGGCACAGATACGCAGTATTTT. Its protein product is CSARDGLGTDTQYF.

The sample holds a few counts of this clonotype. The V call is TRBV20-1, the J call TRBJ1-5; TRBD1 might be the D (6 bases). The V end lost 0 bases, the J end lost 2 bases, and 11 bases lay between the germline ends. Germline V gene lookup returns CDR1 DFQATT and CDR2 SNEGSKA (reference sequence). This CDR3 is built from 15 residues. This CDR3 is CSAREGRGGNQPQHF. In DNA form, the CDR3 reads TGCAGTGCTAGAGAGGGCAGGGGAGGCAATCAGCCCCAGCATTTT.

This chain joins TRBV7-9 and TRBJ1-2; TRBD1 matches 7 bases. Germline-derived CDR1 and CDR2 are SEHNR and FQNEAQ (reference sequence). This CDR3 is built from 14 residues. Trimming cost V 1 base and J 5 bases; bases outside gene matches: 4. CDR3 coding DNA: TGTGCCAGCAGCTTAGGAACAGGGGATTATGGCTACACCTTC. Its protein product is CASSLGTGDYGYTF.

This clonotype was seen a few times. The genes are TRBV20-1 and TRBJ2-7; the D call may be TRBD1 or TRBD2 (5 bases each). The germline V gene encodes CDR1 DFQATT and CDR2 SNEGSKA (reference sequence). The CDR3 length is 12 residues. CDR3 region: CSGAVQVYEQYF. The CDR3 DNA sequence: TGCAGCGGGGCGGTGCAGGTCTACGAGCAGTACTTC.

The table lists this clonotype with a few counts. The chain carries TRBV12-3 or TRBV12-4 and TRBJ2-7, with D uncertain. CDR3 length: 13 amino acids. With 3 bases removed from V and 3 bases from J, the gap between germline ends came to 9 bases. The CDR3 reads CASSLNRYYEQYF. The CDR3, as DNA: TGTGCCAGCAGTTTGAATCGATACTACGAGCAGTACTTC.

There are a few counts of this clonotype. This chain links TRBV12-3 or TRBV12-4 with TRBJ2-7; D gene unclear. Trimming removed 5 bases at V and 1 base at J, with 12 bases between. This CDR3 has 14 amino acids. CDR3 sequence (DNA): TGTGCCAGCAGTCCGATGGACGGATCCTACGAGCAGTACTTC. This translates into CASSPMDGSYEQYF.

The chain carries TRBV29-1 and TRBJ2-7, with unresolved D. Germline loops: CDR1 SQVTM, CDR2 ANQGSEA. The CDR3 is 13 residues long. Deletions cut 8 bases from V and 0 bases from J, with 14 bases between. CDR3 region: CSTTGPSSYEQYF. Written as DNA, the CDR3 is TGCAGCACTACCGGACCGTCCTCCTACGAGCAGTACTTC.

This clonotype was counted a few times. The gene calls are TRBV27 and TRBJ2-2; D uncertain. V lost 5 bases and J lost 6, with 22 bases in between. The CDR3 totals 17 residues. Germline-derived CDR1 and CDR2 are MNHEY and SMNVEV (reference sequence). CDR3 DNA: TGTGCCAGCAGTCTATTTCCCCCAATTCTCTCGGCCGGGGAGCTGTTTTTT. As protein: CASSLFPPILSAGELFF.

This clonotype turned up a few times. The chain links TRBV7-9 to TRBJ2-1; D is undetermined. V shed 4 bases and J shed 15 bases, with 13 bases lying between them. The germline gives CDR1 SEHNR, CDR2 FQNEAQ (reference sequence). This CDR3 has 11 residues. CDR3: CASSSGLLRFF. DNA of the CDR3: TGTGCCAGCAGCTCGGGCCTTCTACGGTTCTTC. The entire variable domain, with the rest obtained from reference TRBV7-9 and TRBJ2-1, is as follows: DTGVSQNPRHKITKRGQNVTFRCDPISEHNRLYWYRQTLGQGPEFLTYFQNEAQLEKSRLLSDRFSAERPKGSFSTLEIQRTEQGDSAMYLCASSSGLLRFFGPGTRLTVL.

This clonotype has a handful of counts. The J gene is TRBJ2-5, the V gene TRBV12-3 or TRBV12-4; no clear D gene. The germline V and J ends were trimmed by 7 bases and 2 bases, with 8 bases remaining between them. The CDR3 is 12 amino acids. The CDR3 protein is CASNGPQETQYF. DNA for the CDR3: TGTGCCAGCAATGGACCTCAAGAGACCCAGTACTTC.

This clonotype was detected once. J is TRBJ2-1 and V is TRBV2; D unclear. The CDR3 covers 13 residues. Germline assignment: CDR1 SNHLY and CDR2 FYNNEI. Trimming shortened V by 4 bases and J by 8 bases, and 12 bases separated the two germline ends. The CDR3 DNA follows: TGTGCCAGCAGTGGTGCCTGTGGCTATGAGCAGTTCTTC. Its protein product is CASSGACGYEQFF. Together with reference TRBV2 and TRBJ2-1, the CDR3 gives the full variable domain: EPEVTQTPSHQVTQMGQEVILRCVPISNHLYFYWYRQILGQKVEFLVSFYNNEISEKSEIFDDQFSVERPDGSNFTLKIRSTKLEDSAMYFCASSGACGYEQFFGPGTRLTVL.

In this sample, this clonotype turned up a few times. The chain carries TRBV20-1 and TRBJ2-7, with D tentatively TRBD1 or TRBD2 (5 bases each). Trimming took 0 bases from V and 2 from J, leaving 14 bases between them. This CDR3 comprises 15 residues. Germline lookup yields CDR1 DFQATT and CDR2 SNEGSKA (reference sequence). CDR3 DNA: TGCAGTGCTAGAGAATCCGGGGCAAGTACCTACGAGCAGTACTTC. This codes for CSARESGASTYEQYF.

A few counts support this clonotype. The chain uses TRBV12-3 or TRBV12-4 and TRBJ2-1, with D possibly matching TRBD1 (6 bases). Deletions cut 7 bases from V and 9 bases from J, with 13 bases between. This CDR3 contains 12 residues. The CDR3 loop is CASTTTGIEQFF. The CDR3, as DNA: TGTGCCAGCACCACAACAGGGATTGAGCAGTTCTTC.

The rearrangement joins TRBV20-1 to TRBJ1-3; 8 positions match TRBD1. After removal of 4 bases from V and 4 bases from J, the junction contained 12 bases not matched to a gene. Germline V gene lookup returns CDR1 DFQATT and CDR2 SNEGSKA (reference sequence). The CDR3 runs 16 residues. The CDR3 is CSATPGTGSEGNTIYF. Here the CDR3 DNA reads TGCAGTGCTACGCCCGGGACAGGCTCGGAAGGAAACACCATATATTTT.

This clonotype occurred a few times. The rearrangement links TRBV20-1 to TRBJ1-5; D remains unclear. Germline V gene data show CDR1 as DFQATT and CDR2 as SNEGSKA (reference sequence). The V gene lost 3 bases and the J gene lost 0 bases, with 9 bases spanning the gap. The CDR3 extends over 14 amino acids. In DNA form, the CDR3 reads TGCAGTGCTAGTATTCACAATAGCAATCAGCCCCAGCATTTT. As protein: CSASIHNSNQPQHF.

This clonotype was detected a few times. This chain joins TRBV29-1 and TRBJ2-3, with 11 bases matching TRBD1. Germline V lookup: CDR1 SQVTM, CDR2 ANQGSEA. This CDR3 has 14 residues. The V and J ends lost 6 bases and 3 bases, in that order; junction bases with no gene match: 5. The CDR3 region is CSVVGTGGTDTQYF. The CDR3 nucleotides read TGCAGCGTCGTCGGGACAGGGGGGACAGATACGCAGTATTTT.

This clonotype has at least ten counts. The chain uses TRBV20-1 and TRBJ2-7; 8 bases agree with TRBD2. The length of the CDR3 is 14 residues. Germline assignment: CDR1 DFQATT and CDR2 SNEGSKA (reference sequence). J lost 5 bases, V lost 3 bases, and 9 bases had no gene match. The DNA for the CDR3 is TGCAGTGCTAGTTGGGACGGGGGGGCGGACGAGCAGTACTTC. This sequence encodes CSASWDGGADEQYF.

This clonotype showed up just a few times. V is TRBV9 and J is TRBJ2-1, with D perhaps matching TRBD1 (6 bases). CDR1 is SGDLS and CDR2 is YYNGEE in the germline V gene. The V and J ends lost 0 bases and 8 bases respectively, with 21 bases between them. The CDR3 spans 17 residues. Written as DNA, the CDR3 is TGTGCCAGCAGCGTAGCCGGTTGGGGGCGATTGCTCGATGAGCAGTTCTTC. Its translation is CASSVAGWGRLLDEQFF.

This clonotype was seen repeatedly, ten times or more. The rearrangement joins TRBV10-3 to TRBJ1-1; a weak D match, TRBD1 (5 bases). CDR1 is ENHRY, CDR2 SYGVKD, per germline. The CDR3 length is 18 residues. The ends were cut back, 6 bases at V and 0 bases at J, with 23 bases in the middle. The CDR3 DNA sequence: TGTGCCATCAGCGAGGAATTAGACAGTCGCATCATGAACACTGAAGCTTTCTTT. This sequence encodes CAISEELDSRIMNTEAFF.

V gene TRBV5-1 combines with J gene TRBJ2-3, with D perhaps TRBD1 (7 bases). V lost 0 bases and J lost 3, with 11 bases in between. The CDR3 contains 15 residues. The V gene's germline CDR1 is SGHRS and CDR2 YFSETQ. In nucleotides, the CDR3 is TGCGCCAGCAGCTTGGAGCAGGGGGGAACAGATACGCAGTATTTT. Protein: CASSLEQGGTDTQYF. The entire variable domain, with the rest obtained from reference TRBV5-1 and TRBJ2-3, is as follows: KAGVTQTPRYLIKTRGQQVTLSCSPISGHRSVSWYQQTPGQGLQFLFEYFSETQRNKGNFPGRFSGRQFSNSRSEMNVSTLELGDSALYLCASSLEQGGTDTQYFGPGTRLTVL.

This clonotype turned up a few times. This chain's CDR3 is CASSYITTRNQPQHF. The CDR3 region has the DNA TGTGCCAGCAGTTACATTACAACTCGCAATCAGCCCCAGCATTTT. The V gene is TRBV6-8, the J gene TRBJ1-5; no reliable D call. V lost 2 bases and J 2 bases, leaving 10 bases between the germline ends. Germline V gene sequence: CDR1 MNHGY, CDR2 SAAAGT. The CDR3 covers 15 residues.

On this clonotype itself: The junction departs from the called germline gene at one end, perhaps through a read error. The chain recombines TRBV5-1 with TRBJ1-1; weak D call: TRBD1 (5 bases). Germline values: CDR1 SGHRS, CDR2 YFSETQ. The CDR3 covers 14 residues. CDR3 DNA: TGCGCCGGCAGCTTGTCGACAGAGAACACTGAAGCTTTCTTT. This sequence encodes CAGSLSTENTEAFF.

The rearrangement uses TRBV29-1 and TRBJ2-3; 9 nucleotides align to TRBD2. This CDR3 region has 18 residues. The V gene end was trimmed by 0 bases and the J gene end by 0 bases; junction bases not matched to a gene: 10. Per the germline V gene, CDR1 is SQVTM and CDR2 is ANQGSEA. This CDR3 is CSVEDHVMAGGSTDTQYF. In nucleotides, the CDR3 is TGCAGCGTTGAAGATCATGTCATGGCGGGGGGGAGCACAGATACGCAGTATTTT.

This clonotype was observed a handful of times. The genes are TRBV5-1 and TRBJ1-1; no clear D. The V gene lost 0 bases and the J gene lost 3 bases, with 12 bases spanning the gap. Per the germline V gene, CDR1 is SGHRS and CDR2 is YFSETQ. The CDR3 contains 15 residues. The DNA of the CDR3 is TGCGCCAGCAGCTTGGCCTGGGGAAGGGACACTGAAGCTTTCTTT. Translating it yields CASSLAWGRDTEAFF.

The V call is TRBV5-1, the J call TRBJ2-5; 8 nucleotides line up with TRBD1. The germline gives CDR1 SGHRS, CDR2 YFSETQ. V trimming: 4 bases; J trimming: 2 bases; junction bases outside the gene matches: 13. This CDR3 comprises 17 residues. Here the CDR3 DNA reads TGCGCCAGCAGCACCCCCGGACGGACAGGGTTACAAGAGACCCAGTACTTC. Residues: CASSTPGRTGLQETQYF.

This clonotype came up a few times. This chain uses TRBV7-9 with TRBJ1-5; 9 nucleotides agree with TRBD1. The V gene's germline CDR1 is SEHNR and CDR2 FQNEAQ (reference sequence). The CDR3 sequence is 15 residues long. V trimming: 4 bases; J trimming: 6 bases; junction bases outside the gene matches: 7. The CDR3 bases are TGTGCCAGCAGCTCCTCCGGGACAGGGACTCAGCCCCAGCATTTT. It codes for CASSSSGTGTQPQHF.

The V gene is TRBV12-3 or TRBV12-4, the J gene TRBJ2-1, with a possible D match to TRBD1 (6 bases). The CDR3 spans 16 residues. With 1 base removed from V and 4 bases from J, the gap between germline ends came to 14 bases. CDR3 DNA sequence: TGTGCCAGCAGTTTAGGGGGGCGGAGGCAGTACAATGAGCAGTTCTTC. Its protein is CASSLGGRRQYNEQFF.

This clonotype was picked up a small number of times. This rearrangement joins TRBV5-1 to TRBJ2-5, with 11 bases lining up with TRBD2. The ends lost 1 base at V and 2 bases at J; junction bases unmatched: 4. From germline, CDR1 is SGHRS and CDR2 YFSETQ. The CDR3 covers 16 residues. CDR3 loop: CASSLTLAGGQETQYF. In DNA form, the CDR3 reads TGCGCCAGCAGCTTGACCCTAGCGGGGGGACAAGAGACCCAGTACTTC.

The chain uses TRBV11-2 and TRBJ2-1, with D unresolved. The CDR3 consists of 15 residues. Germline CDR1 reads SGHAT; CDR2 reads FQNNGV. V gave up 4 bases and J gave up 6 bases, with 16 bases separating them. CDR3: CASSSAPPVFNEQFF. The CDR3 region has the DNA TGTGCCAGCAGCTCTGCCCCTCCGGTTTTCAATGAGCAGTTCTTC.